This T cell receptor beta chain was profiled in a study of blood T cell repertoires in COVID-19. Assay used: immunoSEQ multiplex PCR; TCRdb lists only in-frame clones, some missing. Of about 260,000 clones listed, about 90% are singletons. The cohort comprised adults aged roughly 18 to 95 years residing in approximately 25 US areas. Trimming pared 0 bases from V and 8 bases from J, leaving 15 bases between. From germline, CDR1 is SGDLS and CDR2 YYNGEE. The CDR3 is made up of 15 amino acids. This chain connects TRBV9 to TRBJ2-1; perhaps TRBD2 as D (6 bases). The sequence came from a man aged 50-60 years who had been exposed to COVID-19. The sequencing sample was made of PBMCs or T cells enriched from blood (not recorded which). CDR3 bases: TGTGCCAGCAGCGTAGGCGGGATCAGCTTTCATGAGCAGTTCTTC. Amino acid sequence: CASSVGGISFHEQFF.